A selection of T cell receptor beta chains follows, all from one sample in a study of blood T cell repertoires in COVID-19. Clones were sequenced by immunoSEQ multiplex PCR, and TCRdb holds only the in-frame ones, with some missing. This sample has around 140,000 clones; roughly 90% occur once, and the top ten carry 1.5% to 2%. The sample was peripheral blood. The receptors were sampled from a human donor in a cohort sampled during active COVID-19. Each CDR3 is given with its conserved first and last residue.

j_gene,v_gene,CDR3aa
TRBJ1-4,TRBV15,CATSRVGRTNEKLFF
TRBJ2-1,TRBV2,CASSGRHGRPYNEQFF
TRBJ2-1,TRBV5-1,CASSFAGGRNEQFF
TRBJ1-1,TRBV5-1,CASSLGDRRMNTEAFF
TRBJ2-7,TRBV7-2,CASRPIASSPYEQYF
TRBJ2-7,TRBV3-1/TRBV3-2,CASSRGRGYEQYF
TRBJ2-7,TRBV5-6,CASSPGLAGETYEQYF
TRBJ1-5,TRBV19,CASRARANQPQHF
TRBJ2-1,TRBV5-4,CASSSGSGGPPNEQFF
TRBJ2-5,TRBV4-1,CASSQRGGEGQETQYF
TRBJ2-5,TRBV5-4,CASGSSGGTETQYF
TRBJ1-6,TRBV6-5,CASSYSGGNLNSPLHF
TRBJ2-5,TRBV3-1/TRBV3-2,CASSQDLWTQYF
TRBJ2-3,TRBV5-1,CASSLMASGGGDTQYF
TRBJ2-3,TRBV2,CASSRAGGPDTQYF
TRBJ2-7,TRBV4-1,CASSQGFQGYYEQYF
TRBJ1-2,TRBV5-4,CASSLARTGGAGGYTF
TRBJ1-5,TRBV6-5,CASSREGIGPQHF
TRBJ2-1,TRBV7-8,CASSRSHNEQFF
TRBJ1-2,TRBV4-1,CASSQEQGVYYGYTF
TRBJ2-1,TRBV6-1,CASSVSGTLSYNEQFF
TRBJ1-3,TRBV27,CASRAGAGNTIYF
TRBJ2-3,TRBV6-5,CASRMGQGNTDTQYF
TRBJ1-1,TRBV2,CASSEAKYRGNTEAFF
TRBJ1-1,TRBV19,CASSPLTGQNTEAFF
TRBJ2-3,TRBV11-1,CASSPRLAGSTDTQYF
TRBJ2-7,TRBV19,CASSDRGSEQYF
TRBJ2-7,TRBV5-4,CASSLDIQGYEQYF
TRBJ2-2,TRBV4-3,CASSSLGAPGELFF
TRBJ2-4,TRBV4-2,CASSAGPQSNIQYF
TRBJ1-3,TRBV2,CASSEDRGRDTIYF
TRBJ2-7,TRBV3-1/TRBV3-2,CASSAREVDYEQYF
TRBJ1-1,TRBV11-2,CASSFQYYTEAFF
TRBJ1-5,TRBV6-1,CASSEWQQANQPQHF
TRBJ1-2,TRBV7-9,CASSLVGGNGYTF
TRBJ2-1,TRBV15,CATSRDYGGNEQFF
TRBJ2-1,TRBV3-1/TRBV3-2,CASSQSFPGLGNNEQFF
TRBJ2-7,TRBV10-1,CASSESGGGRGEQYF
TRBJ2-1,TRBV5-1,CASSLVAGGYNEQFF
TRBJ2-7,TRBV15,CATSIGTVDYEQYF
TRBJ2-3,TRBV20-1,CSATSGDTQYF
TRBJ2-2,TRBV4-1,CASSPDFGVDTGELFF
TRBJ2-1,TRBV3-1/TRBV3-2,CASSQVEGYEQFF
TRBJ2-3,TRBV5-1,CASSLSGTDTQYF
TRBJ1-3,TRBV6-5,CASSYGRFGNTIYF